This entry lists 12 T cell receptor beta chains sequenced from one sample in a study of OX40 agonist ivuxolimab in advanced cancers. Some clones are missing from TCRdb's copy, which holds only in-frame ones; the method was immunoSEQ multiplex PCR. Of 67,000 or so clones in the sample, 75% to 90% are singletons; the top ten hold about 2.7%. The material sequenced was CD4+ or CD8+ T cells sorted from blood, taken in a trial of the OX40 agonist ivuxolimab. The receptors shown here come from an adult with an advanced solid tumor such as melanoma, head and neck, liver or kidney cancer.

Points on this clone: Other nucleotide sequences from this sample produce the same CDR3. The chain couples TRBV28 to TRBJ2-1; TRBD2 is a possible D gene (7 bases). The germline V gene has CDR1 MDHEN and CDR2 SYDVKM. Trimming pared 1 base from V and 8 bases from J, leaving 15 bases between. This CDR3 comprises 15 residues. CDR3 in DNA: TGTGCCAGCAGTTTATTGTGGGGGGGCCGCTATGAGCAGTTCTTC. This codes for CASSLLWGGRYEQFF.

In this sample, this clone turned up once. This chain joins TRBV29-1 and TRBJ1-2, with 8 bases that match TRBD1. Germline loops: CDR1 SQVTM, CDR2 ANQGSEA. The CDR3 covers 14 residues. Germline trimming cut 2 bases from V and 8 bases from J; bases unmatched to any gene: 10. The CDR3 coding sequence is TGCAGCGTTGAACGGGGGGTGCCAGGGGGCGGCTACACCTTC. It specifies CSVERGVPGGGYTF.

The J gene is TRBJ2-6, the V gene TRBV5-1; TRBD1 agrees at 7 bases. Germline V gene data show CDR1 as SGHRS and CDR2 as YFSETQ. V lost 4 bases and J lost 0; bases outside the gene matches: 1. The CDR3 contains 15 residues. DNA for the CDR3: TGCGCCAGCAGCGACAGGGACTCTGGGGCCAACGTCCTGACTTTC. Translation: CASSDRDSGANVLTF.

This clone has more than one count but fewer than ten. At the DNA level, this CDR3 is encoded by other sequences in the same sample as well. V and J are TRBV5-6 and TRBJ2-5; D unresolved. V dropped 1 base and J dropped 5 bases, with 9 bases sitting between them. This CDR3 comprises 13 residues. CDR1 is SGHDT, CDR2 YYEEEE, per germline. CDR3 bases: TGTGCCAGCAGCTTGAGAAACGGGGAGACCCAGTACTTC. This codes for CASSLRNGETQYF.

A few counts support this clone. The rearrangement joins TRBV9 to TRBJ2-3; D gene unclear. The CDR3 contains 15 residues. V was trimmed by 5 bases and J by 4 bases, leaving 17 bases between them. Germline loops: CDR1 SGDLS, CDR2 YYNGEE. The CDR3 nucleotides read TGTGCCAGCAGTAGTTTCGGCCTACAAGCAGATACGCAGTATTTT. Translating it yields CASSSFGLQADTQYF.

CDR3 bases: TGTGCCAGCAGCTTAGCCTCTACCGGGGAGCTGTTTTTT. Its protein is CASSLASTGELFF. The V and J genes are TRBV7-7 and TRBJ2-2; D uncertain. The V end was cut by 0 bases, the J end by 5 bases, with 4 bases between. This CDR3 is built from 13 residues. Germline V gene lookup returns CDR1 SSHAT and CDR2 FNYEAQ (reference sequence).

The CDR3 is CASSPTHLSNEQYF. CDR3 bases: TGTGCCAGCAGTCCAACCCATCTTTCGAACGAGCAGTACTTC. V and J are TRBV28 and TRBJ2-7; no reliable D call. Per germline, CDR1 MDHEN and CDR2 SYDVKM. This CDR3 region has 14 residues. The V end lost 5 bases, the J end lost 5 bases, and 16 bases lay between the germline ends.

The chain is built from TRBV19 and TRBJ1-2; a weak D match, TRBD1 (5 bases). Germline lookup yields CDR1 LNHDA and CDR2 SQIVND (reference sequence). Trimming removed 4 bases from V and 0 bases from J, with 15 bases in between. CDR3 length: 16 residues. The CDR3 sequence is CASSTDWGIANYGYTF. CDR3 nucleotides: TGTGCCAGTAGTACGGATTGGGGGATCGCTAACTATGGCTACACCTTC.

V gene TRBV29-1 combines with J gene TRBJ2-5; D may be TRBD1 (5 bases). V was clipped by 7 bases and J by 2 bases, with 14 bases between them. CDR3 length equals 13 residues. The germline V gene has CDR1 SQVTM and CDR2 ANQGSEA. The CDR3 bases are TGCAGCGCTTACCTGACAGTTCAAGAGACCCAGTACTTC. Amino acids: CSAYLTVQETQYF.

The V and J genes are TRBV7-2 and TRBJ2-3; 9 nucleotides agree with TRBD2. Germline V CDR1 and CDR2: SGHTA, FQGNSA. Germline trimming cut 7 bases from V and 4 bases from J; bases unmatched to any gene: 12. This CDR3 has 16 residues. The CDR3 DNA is TGTGCCAGCAAGGATGTGGCGGGGGGGCGATCAGATACGCAGTATTTT. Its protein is CASKDVAGGRSDTQYF.

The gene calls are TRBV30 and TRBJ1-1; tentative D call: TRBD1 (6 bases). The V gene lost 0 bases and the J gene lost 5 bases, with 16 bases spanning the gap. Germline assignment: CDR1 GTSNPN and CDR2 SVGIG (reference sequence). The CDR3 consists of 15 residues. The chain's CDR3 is CAWSVSRGGETEAFF. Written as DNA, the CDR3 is TGTGCCTGGAGTGTGTCGAGGGGGGGAGAGACTGAAGCTTTCTTT.

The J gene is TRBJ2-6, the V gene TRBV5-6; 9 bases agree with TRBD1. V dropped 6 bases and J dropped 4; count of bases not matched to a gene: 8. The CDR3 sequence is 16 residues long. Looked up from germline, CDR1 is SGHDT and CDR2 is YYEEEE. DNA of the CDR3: TGTGCCAGCACACAGGGGGCAGGATCCGGGGCCAACGTCCTGACTTTC. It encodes CASTQGAGSGANVLTF.